Listed below are T cell receptor beta chains from one sample, sequenced in a study of cytomegalovirus exposure and HLA in healthy donors. TCRdb keeps only in-frame clones here, not all; method: immunoSEQ multiplex PCR. Seen here are around 150,000 clones, around 74% observed once, and the top ten hold roughly 6.3%. What was sequenced was PBMCs. The receptors come from a man aged 45-60 years in good health and CMV-seropositive. The CDR3 runs from the conserved cysteine through the conserved F or W. The order of the fields is J gene, D gene, clone size, CDR3 length, V gene, CDR3 protein, CDR3 DNA. D genes are given only for firm matches. Rows give clone size only sometimes, using once, few, many, or a class for an expanded clone.

J: TRBJ2-7; D: TRBD2; size: NA; length: 15; V: TRBV2; CDR3: CASRGGLAGTYEQYF; DNA: TGTGCCAGCAGGGGGGGACTAGCGGGCACCTACGAGCAGTACTTC
J: TRBJ2-1; D: NA; size: NA; length: 17; V: TRBV7-9; CDR3: CASSLALTYSGSNEQFF; DNA: TGTGCCAGCAGCTTAGCGCTTACGTACAGCGGATCGAATGAGCAGTTCTTC
J: TRBJ2-7; D: TRBD1; size: NA; length: 15; V: TRBV5-4; CDR3: CASSPGTGPNYEQYF; DNA: TGTGCCAGCAGCCCGGGGACAGGACCTAACTACGAGCAGTACTTC
J: TRBJ2-1; D: TRBD2; size: NA; length: 15; V: TRBV5-4; CDR3: CASRDREGSYNEQFF; DNA: TGTGCCAGCAGAGACCGGGAGGGATCTTATAATGAGCAGTTCTTC
J: TRBJ1-1; D: NA; size: NA; length: 12; V: TRBV6-1; CDR3: CASSESVVEAFF; DNA: TGTGCCAGCAGTGAGTCCGTTGTTGAAGCTTTCTTT
J: TRBJ2-5; D: NA; size: few; length: 13; V: TRBV11-2; CDR3: CASSLALRETQYF; DNA: TGTGCCAGCAGCTTAGCCCTGAGGGAGACCCAGTACTTC
J: TRBJ2-3; D: TRBD2; size: NA; length: 12; V: TRBV10-2; CDR3: CASSGSSGTQYF; DNA: TGCGCCAGCAGTGGGTCTAGCGGCACGCAGTATTTT
J: TRBJ1-5; D: NA; size: NA; length: 18; V: TRBV10-3; CDR3: CAISEFIQVGDSNQPQHF; DNA: TGTGCCATCAGTGAGTTTATACAGGTAGGAGATAGCAATCAGCCCCAGCATTTT
J: TRBJ2-1; D: TRBD2; size: few; length: 14; V: TRBV5-1; CDR3: CASSLTSGGNEQFF; DNA: TGCGCCAGCAGCTTGACTAGCGGAGGGAATGAGCAGTTCTTC
J: TRBJ1-1; D: NA; size: NA; length: 13; V: TRBV19; CDR3: CASSIRGNTEAFF; DNA: TGTGCCAGTAGTATTAGGGGGAACACTGAAGCTTTCTTT
J: TRBJ1-2; D: TRBD1; size: NA; length: 15; V: TRBV5-5; CDR3: CASSLDRGGAHGYTF; DNA: TGTGCCAGCAGCTTGGACCGAGGGGGCGCGCATGGCTACACCTTC
J: TRBJ2-7; D: TRBD2; size: NA; length: 16; V: TRBV28; CDR3: CASSPRTSGRTYEQYF; DNA: TGTGCCAGCAGTCCCAGGACTAGCGGGAGAACATACGAGCAGTACTTC
J: TRBJ1-1; D: NA; size: NA; length: 13; V: TRBV10-1; CDR3: CASRQSMNTEAFF; DNA: TGCGCCAGCCGACAGAGTATGAACACTGAAGCTTTCTTT
J: TRBJ1-5; D: TRBD1; size: NA; length: 17; V: TRBV6-1; CDR3: CASSEAGQGTSNQPQHF; DNA: TGTGCCAGCAGTGAAGCAGGACAGGGAACCAGCAATCAGCCCCAGCATTTT
J: TRBJ2-1; D: NA; size: NA; length: 15; V: TRBV11-3; CDR3: CASSLVRDYGCEQFF; DNA: TGTGCCAGCAGCTTAGTTCGTGACTACGGGTGTGAGCAGTTCTTC
J: TRBJ2-1; D: TRBD1; size: NA; length: 14; V: TRBV5-1; CDR3: CASSGGTGYNEQFF; DNA: TGCGCCAGCAGCGGCGGGACAGGGTACAATGAGCAGTTCTTC
J: TRBJ1-2; D: NA; size: NA; length: 15; V: TRBV18; CDR3: CASSPVSGLGGGYTF; DNA: TGTGCCAGCTCACCAGTTTCAGGACTAGGTGGGGGCTACACCTTC
J: TRBJ1-3; D: TRBD1; size: NA; length: 15; V: TRBV7-2; CDR3: CASSLAGTGGNTIYF; DNA: TGTGCCAGCAGCTTAGCGGGGACAGGAGGAAACACCATATATTTT
J: TRBJ2-5; D: NA; size: NA; length: 13; V: TRBV7-2; CDR3: CASSLEAEETQYF; DNA: TGTGCCAGCAGCTTAGAAGCGGAAGAGACCCAGTACTTC
J: TRBJ2-1; D: NA; size: few; length: 14; V: TRBV27; CDR3: CASSSLGAYNEQFF; DNA: TGTGCCAGCAGTTCTTTAGGGGCCTACAATGAGCAGTTCTTC
J: TRBJ1-2; D: NA; size: NA; length: 18; V: TRBV7-2; CDR3: CASSLRGTGSEALLGYTF; DNA: TGTGCCAGCAGCTTACGTGGCACAGGGAGTGAGGCTCTTCTTGGCTACACCTTC
J: TRBJ2-1; D: TRBD2; size: NA; length: 15; V: TRBV29-1; CDR3: CSVEGLAGFYNEQFF; DNA: TGCAGCGTTGAAGGTCTAGCGGGTTTCTACAATGAGCAGTTCTTC
J: TRBJ2-5; D: NA; size: NA; length: 13; V: TRBV2; CDR3: CASTPEIEETQYF; DNA: TGTGCCAGCACCCCCGAGATAGAAGAGACCCAGTACTTC
J: TRBJ2-7; D: NA; size: NA; length: 14; V: TRBV28; CDR3: CASGVTSPLYEQYF; DNA: TGTGCCAGCGGAGTAACGTCTCCGCTTTACGAGCAGTACTTC
J: TRBJ2-5; D: NA; size: NA; length: 12; V: TRBV5-4; CDR3: CASSSPGETQYF; DNA: TGTGCCAGCAGCTCTCCGGGAGAGACCCAGTACTTC
J: TRBJ2-4; D: TRBD2; size: NA; length: 13; V: TRBV29-1; CDR3: CSVRTSGKNIQYF; DNA: TGCAGCGTCCGGACTAGCGGAAAAAACATTCAGTACTTC
J: TRBJ2-7; D: TRBD1; size: NA; length: 13; V: TRBV7-9; CDR3: CASSQTGAYEQYF; DNA: TGTGCCAGCAGCCAGACAGGGGCCTACGAGCAGTACTTC
J: TRBJ2-7; D: TRBD2; size: NA; length: 16; V: TRBV2; CDR3: CASSETSGRGAYEQYF; DNA: TGTGCCAGCAGTGAGACTAGCGGAAGGGGGGCCTACGAGCAGTACTTC
J: TRBJ2-5; D: TRBD2; size: few; length: 15; V: TRBV7-8; CDR3: CASSTLTSGRETQYF; DNA: TGTGCCAGCAGCACCCTGACTAGCGGGAGGGAGACCCAGTACTTC
J: TRBJ1-2; D: NA; size: NA; length: 14; V: TRBV7-9; CDR3: CSSSQGPPRNGYTF; DNA: TGTTCCAGCAGCCAGGGGCCCCCACGGAATGGCTACACCTTC
J: TRBJ1-1; D: NA; size: NA; length: 14; V: TRBV7-9; CDR3: CASSFVTENTEAFF; DNA: TGTGCCAGCAGCTTCGTGACAGAAAACACTGAAGCTTTCTTT
J: TRBJ2-3; D: NA; size: NA; length: 14; V: TRBV5-6; CDR3: CASSLGSAADTQYF; DNA: TGTGCCAGCAGCTTGGGGAGCGCAGCAGATACGCAGTATTTT
J: TRBJ2-1; D: NA; size: NA; length: 11; V: TRBV10-3; CDR3: CAISGGDEQFF; DNA: TGTGCCATCAGTGGGGGAGATGAGCAGTTCTTC
J: TRBJ2-5; D: NA; size: NA; length: 16; V: TRBV18; CDR3: CASSPMSGADQETQYF; DNA: TGTGCCAGCTCACCAATGTCAGGGGCCGATCAAGAGACCCAGTACTTC
J: TRBJ2-7; D: TRBD1; size: NA; length: 12; V: TRBV6-6; CDR3: CASGTGFYEQYF; DNA: TGTGCCAGCGGGACAGGGTTTTACGAGCAGTACTTC
J: TRBJ2-1; D: NA; size: NA; length: 15; V: TRBV6-5; CDR3: CASSLLGGTYNEQFF; DNA: TGTGCCAGCAGTTTATTGGGAGGAACCTACAATGAGCAGTTCTTC
J: TRBJ2-7; D: NA; size: NA; length: 13; V: TRBV5-1; CDR3: CASSLQQGAEQYF; DNA: TGCGCCAGCAGCTTACAACAGGGTGCCGAGCAGTACTTC
J: TRBJ2-5; D: NA; size: NA; length: 14; V: TRBV5-1; CDR3: CASSWLSGEETQYF; DNA: TGCGCCAGCAGCTGGTTGTCAGGGGAAGAGACCCAGTACTTC
J: TRBJ1-3; D: NA; size: NA; length: 13; V: TRBV29-1; CDR3: CSVVSVSGNTIYF; DNA: TGCAGCGTTGTTTCAGTCTCTGGAAACACCATATATTTT
J: TRBJ2-3; D: NA; size: NA; length: 15; V: TRBV29-1; CDR3: CSVLPRTGSTDTQYF; DNA: TGCAGCGTTCTCCCCAGGACGGGGAGCACAGATACGCAGTATTTT
J: TRBJ2-5; D: TRBD1; size: NA; length: 15; V: TRBV19; CDR3: CASRSPGQGAETQYF; DNA: TGTGCCAGCAGGTCTCCGGGACAGGGGGCAGAGACCCAGTACTTC
J: TRBJ2-1; D: NA; size: NA; length: 16; V: TRBV28; CDR3: CASSSGAGLDYNEQFF; DNA: TGTGCCAGCAGTTCGGGTGCGGGCCTGGACTACAATGAGCAGTTCTTC
J: TRBJ1-5; D: TRBD1; size: NA; length: 16; V: TRBV28; CDR3: CASSLGTAYSNQPQHF; DNA: TGTGCCAGCAGTTTAGGGACAGCTTATAGCAATCAGCCCCAGCATTTT
J: TRBJ2-5; D: NA; size: NA; length: 15; V: TRBV28; CDR3: CASSLTQGTRETQYF; DNA: TGTGCCAGCAGTTTAACCCAGGGGACCCGGGAGACCCAGTACTTC
J: TRBJ2-1; D: TRBD1; size: NA; length: 18; V: TRBV7-2; CDR3: CASSRIRQGARSYNEQFF; DNA: TGTGCCAGCAGCCGAATAAGACAGGGGGCACGGTCCTACAATGAGCAGTTCTTC
J: TRBJ2-2; D: TRBD1; size: NA; length: 15; V: TRBV19; CDR3: CASSPQGNGIGELFF; DNA: TGTGCCAGTAGTCCACAGGGGAACGGGATCGGGGAGCTGTTTTTT
J: TRBJ2-7; D: NA; size: NA; length: 14; V: TRBV6-1; CDR3: CASSENRAPHEQYF; DNA: TGTGCCAGCAGTGAGAACAGGGCCCCCCACGAGCAGTACTTC
J: TRBJ1-1; D: TRBD1; size: NA; length: 16; V: TRBV7-9; CDR3: CASRDRTGDGNTEAFF; DNA: TGTGCCAGCAGGGACCGGACAGGGGATGGAAATACTGAAGCTTTCTTT
J: TRBJ1-2; D: TRBD1; size: NA; length: 14; V: TRBV7-9; CDR3: CASSSRQGLNGYTF; DNA: TGTGCCAGCAGCTCGAGACAGGGTCTGAATGGCTACACCTTC
J: TRBJ2-6; D: TRBD2; size: NA; length: 20; V: TRBV2; CDR3: CASSRPGLAGGGAGANVLTF; DNA: TGTGCCAGCAGTCGACCTGGACTAGCGGGAGGGGGGGCTGGGGCCAACGTCCTGACTTTC
J: TRBJ2-7; D: TRBD1; size: NA; length: 12; V: TRBV10-2; CDR3: CATQGGTYEQYF; DNA: TGCGCCACCCAAGGGGGCACCTACGAGCAGTACTTC
J: TRBJ2-5; D: TRBD2; size: NA; length: 17; V: TRBV5-1; CDR3: CASSPGLAGGPQETQYF; DNA: TGCGCCAGCAGCCCTGGACTAGCGGGGGGGCCTCAAGAGACCCAGTACTTC
J: TRBJ2-2; D: NA; size: few; length: 15; V: TRBV5-4; CDR3: CASRSSSANTGELFF; DNA: TGTGCCAGCAGGAGTTCCAGCGCGAACACCGGGGAGCTGTTTTTT
J: TRBJ2-3; D: TRBD1; size: few; length: 15; V: TRBV28; CDR3: CASSSWDSSTDTQYF; DNA: TGTGCCAGCAGCTCCTGGGACAGTAGCACAGATACGCAGTATTTT
J: TRBJ2-5; D: TRBD2; size: NA; length: 15; V: TRBV6-6; CDR3: CASTPGTSGIETQYF; DNA: TGTGCCAGCACCCCCGGGACTAGCGGGATAGAGACCCAGTACTTC
J: TRBJ1-6; D: NA; size: once; length: 13; V: TRBV15; CDR3: CATGSSYNSPLHF; DNA: TGTGCCACCGGTAGCTCCTATAATTCACCCCTCCACTTT
J: TRBJ2-5; D: TRBD2; size: once; length: 16; V: TRBV5-6; CDR3: CASSLRGLAGGETQYF; DNA: TGTGCCAGCAGCTTGAGAGGACTAGCGGGCGGAGAGACCCAGTACTTC